The present entry profiles one T cell receptor (beta chain) with its context. No antigen is known for it. V gave up 9 bases and J gave up 11 bases, with 22 bases separating them. The CDR3 is made up of 13 amino acids. This specimen belongs to a study of blood T cells in healthy people across ages. Overall study: Template switching recovered approximately one barcoded beta molecule for every two T cells. Broader study findings: With donor CMV status unknown, expanded clonotype changes were possibly confounded.

It was with a sample-barcoded 5' primer and a J-beta primer mix that a second PCR of roughly 7 to 12 cycles was run. TCRdb recomputed calls from the 5' RACE reads with MiXCR, one row per CDR3 protein. This table holds hundreds of thousands of distinct CDR3 sequences, over 40% found once. The sample consisted of blood. The rearrangement uses TRBV12-3 or TRBV12-4 and TRBJ1-1, with D possibly TRBD1 on 6 matching bases. The TCR originated in a woman of 80 years or more in good health. The CDR3 DNA sequence: TGTGCCAGTTCACAGGGTGCCGCTTTATACGCTTTCTTT. It yields the protein CASSQGAALYAFF.